The rows below give T cell receptor beta chains drawn from one sample of a study of blood T cell repertoires in COVID-19. Some clones are missing from TCRdb's copy, which holds only in-frame ones; the method was immunoSEQ multiplex PCR. The sample has 110,000 or so clones; roughly 75% are singletons. The sequenced sample consisted of peripheral blood. These receptors were collected from a human donor in a cohort sampled during active or convalescent COVID-19. The CDR3 runs from the conserved cysteine through the conserved F or W.

j_call	v_call	cdr3_aa
TRBJ2-2	TRBV19	CASARRANTGELFF
TRBJ1-2	TRBV18	CASSPQGAEGYTF
TRBJ1-6	TRBV9	CASSVASQDSPLHF
TRBJ2-1	TRBV27	CASSSARTSGRSLFSYNEQFF
TRBJ2-7	TRBV27	CASSLGSGQKPYEQYF
TRBJ1-1	TRBV10-2	CASSEPLKTAATEAFF
TRBJ2-2	TRBV7-2	CASSLGASGRIPGELFF
TRBJ1-5	TRBV9	CASSKGQGDQPQHF
TRBJ1-1	TRBV12-3/TRBV12-4	CATMRGLSIEAFF
TRBJ2-4	TRBV4-1	CASSQDGWGGRDKNIQYF
TRBJ2-5	TRBV7-6	CASSRDIWETQYF
TRBJ1-1	TRBV3-1/TRBV3-2	CASSQGIHRTLGYTEAFF
TRBJ2-1	TRBV10-3	CAISPSGSREQFF
TRBJ2-5	TRBV7-2	CASSLERGGPETQYF
TRBJ2-1	TRBV6-2/TRBV6-3	CASSGRGGVEQFF
TRBJ2-7	TRBV5-6	CASGRQGPYEQYF
TRBJ2-1	TRBV19	CAVTSGGNEQFF
TRBJ2-7	TRBV29-1	CSVGDRNYEQYF
TRBJ1-1	TRBV3-1/TRBV3-2	CASSQWGLGGSGTEAFF
TRBJ1-5	TRBV19	CASSIGVETAQHF
TRBJ1-2	TRBV6-4	CASSREGVGGYTF
TRBJ1-1	TRBV7-2	CASSLSWNTEAFF
TRBJ2-2	TRBV19	CASSDPGLFTGELFF
TRBJ2-2	TRBV19	CASSILGQGLSGELFF
TRBJ2-7	TRBV27	CASSLTAASYEQYF
TRBJ1-6	TRBV24-1	CATSKCGQNTYYSPLHF
TRBJ1-6	TRBV9	CASSLVVDNSPLHF
TRBJ1-1	TRBV13	CASSLKGYRDTNTEAFF
TRBJ1-2	TRBV4-3	CASSQGGHSANYGYTF
TRBJ1-2	TRBV27	CASRGQGKSSGYTF
TRBJ2-2	TRBV24-1	CATRGQPNAGELFF
TRBJ2-7	TRBV6-6	CASIPGQGAHYEQYF
TRBJ1-1	TRBV12-5	CASGSWGGNTEAFF
TRBJ1-1	TRBV6-5	CASGRGGPTEAFF
TRBJ1-2	TRBV6-2/TRBV6-3	CASSPLGKTYGYTF
TRBJ2-2	TRBV19	CASSILAGQNTGELFF
TRBJ1-6	TRBV27	CASSLTSVLLNSPLHF
TRBJ1-1	TRBV5-1	CASSGQVLTEAFF
TRBJ2-1	TRBV7-3	CASSLSGEYEQFF
TRBJ2-3	TRBV2	CASRRVRLADTDTQYF
TRBJ2-7	TRBV3-1/TRBV3-2	CASSQVREDSPRYEQYF
TRBJ2-7	TRBV5-1	CASSSWTSGSVNEQYF
TRBJ2-7	TRBV9	CASSVSGTPYEQYF
TRBJ1-6	TRBV28	CASTAHGGQLNSPLHF
TRBJ2-7	TRBV6-2/TRBV6-3	CASSLPRGQSYEQYF
TRBJ2-3	TRBV14	CASSLGDVGTQYF
TRBJ2-1	TRBV27	CASRSGTGAQAGGGREQFF
TRBJ1-5	TRBV19	CASSNTGFYQPQHF
TRBJ2-7	TRBV10-1	CASSETGRYEQYF
TRBJ2-7	TRBV27	CASTRAGGYYEQYF
TRBJ2-3	TRBV7-2	CASSSSRDSESTDTQYF
TRBJ1-1	TRBV20-1	CRFGRNTEAFF
TRBJ2-1	TRBV27	CASSLSRGGALFSYNEQFF
TRBJ2-3	TRBV14	CASSQELRGVRSTDTQYF
TRBJ1-3	TRBV7-2	CASSLAPRGIGNTIYF
TRBJ2-7	TRBV6-5	CASSYFQGAYEQYF
TRBJ2-2	TRBV24-1	CATSDGTRAGADTGELFF